This T cell receptor beta chain was identified in a study of vaccination and CD4 T cells after COVID-19. Study information: According to the study, participants were given two doses of BNT162b2 or mRNA-1273 vaccine. Cultures acting as controls obtained a CEFX pool, an HIV-1 Nef pool, or no peptide.

This clonotype has just a few counts. Antigen unknown. The V end was cut by 6 bases, the J end by 5 bases, with 16 bases between. CDR3 size: 14 residues. Oncomine TCR Beta short-read sequencing was applied to DNA from cultured CD4+ T cells. Via MiXCR, TCRdb re-called the PCR reads, giving one row per CDR3 protein. Here the sample spans roughly 20,000 distinct CDR3 sequences, around 50% being singletons. Specified treatment: roughly 10-day PBMC culture with coronavirus spike peptide pools or control peptides (ViraFEST assay). ViraFEST used peptide pools to expand antigen-specific T cells, then sequenced TCRs.

The clonotype originates from a human donor who had recovered from COVID-19. Sequencing was done on a sample of CD4+ T cells from blood, cultured in vitro. The J gene is TRBJ1-2, the V gene TRBV12-3 or TRBV12-4; D is perhaps TRBD1 (6 bases). The DNA for the CDR3 is TGTGCCAGCAGGACGACAGGAGGGGGATATGGCTACACCTTC. Protein sequence: CASRTTGGGYGYTF.